The 28 T cell receptor beta chains below were found in one sample sequenced in a study of T cells in Graves' hyperthyroidism and ophthalmopathy. RNA transcripts provided the source from which TCR beta CDR3 regions were amplified. TCR CDR3 regions were first amplified by RT-PCR with HTBI primers. MiXCR, applied by TCRdb to the multiplex PCR reads, yields one record per CDR3 protein. The repertoire holds 300,000 to 400,000 distinct CDR3 sequences, around 23% seen once, with roughly 52% in the top ten. Specimen: blood. The receptors were gathered from a woman aged 50 to 65 with Graves' hyperthyroidism.

This sequence joins TRBV6-1 and TRBJ1-5, with D maybe TRBD1 (6 bases). Trimming took 6 bases from V and 6 from J, leaving 18 bases between them. The CDR3 sequence is 15 residues long. Germline-derived CDR1 and CDR2 are MNHNS and SASEGT. CDR3 sequence reads: CASRAQGGGGQPQHF. The CDR3 nucleotides are TGTGCCAGCAGAGCACAGGGAGGGGGGGGTCAGCCCCAGCATTTT.

This clonotype appeared a few times. This sequence joins TRBV9 and TRBJ1-2, with D unclear. Germline lookup yields CDR1 SGDLS and CDR2 YYNGEE. CDR3 length equals 13 residues. Trimming took 2 bases from V and 1 from J, leaving 6 bases between them. The CDR3 protein is CASSVAHNYGYTF. The DNA for the CDR3 is TGTGCCAGCAGCGTCGCGCATAACTATGGCTACACCTTC.

This clonotype appeared a single time. The rearrangement joins TRBV3-1 to TRBJ1-2; 8 bases line up with TRBD1. Unmatched junction bases numbered 7, after V lost 4 bases and J lost 9 bases. Germline V gives CDR1 LGHDT, CDR2 YNNKEL (reference sequence). The CDR3 totals 13 residues. The chain's CDR3 is CASSPDRAGSYTF. The CDR3 region has the DNA TGTGCCAGCAGCCCGGACAGGGCAGGAAGCTACACCTTC.

This clonotype was observed once. The chain recombines TRBV6-1 with TRBJ1-5; the D is unclear. The length of the CDR3 is 17 residues. V gave up 7 bases and J gave up 4 bases, with 23 bases separating them. Per germline, CDR1 MNHNS and CDR2 SASEGT. CDR3 nucleotides: TGTGCCAGCACCAAATCTTTAGAGGACTCTTGGAATCAGCCCCAGCATTTT. Translation: CASTKSLEDSWNQPQHF.

The chain employs TRBV5-6 and TRBJ2-5; TRBD2 agrees at 15 bases. The CDR3 loop spans 20 amino acids. Germline trimming cut 4 bases from V and 0 bases from J; bases unmatched to any gene: 13. Germline V gene lookup returns CDR1 SGHDT and CDR2 YYEEEE. The CDR3, as DNA: TGTGCCAGCAGCCCCAGACGGGGACTAGCGGGGGGCCTGGACCAAGAGACCCAGTACTTC. It yields the protein CASSPRRGLAGGLDQETQYF.

Concerning this clonotype itself: At one boundary the junction diverges from the germline segment, which might be a read error. This chain joins TRBV4-1 and TRBJ1-5, with no clear D. The germline CDR1 and CDR2 sequences are MGHRA and YSYEKL. CDR3 length equals 15 residues. The CDR3 DNA reads TGCGCCAGCAACCAAGAGGGAAGGAGCAATCAGCCCCAGCATTTT. Protein: CASNQEGRSNQPQHF.

This clonotype was seen more than once but under ten times. The CDR3 sequence: CAISLDAPDGETQYF. In nucleotides, the CDR3 is TGTGCCATCAGTTTGGACGCCCCGGATGGGGAGACCCAGTACTTC. The chain has TRBV10-3 and TRBJ2-5, with D unclear. CDR1 and CDR2 from the germline V gene are ENHRY and SYGVKD. CDR3 length: 15 amino acids. Trimming removed 5 bases at V and 5 bases at J, with 18 bases between.

The chain combines TRBV12-3 or TRBV12-4 with TRBJ1-1; D ambiguous. The V end lost 3 bases, the J end lost 4 bases, and 9 bases lay between the germline ends. The CDR3 is 13 amino acids. CDR3 residues: CASSLGWTTEAFF. CDR3 DNA sequence: TGTGCCAGCAGTTTGGGGTGGACCACTGAAGCTTTCTTT.

At least ten counts were recorded for this clonotype. This chain joins TRBV28 and TRBJ2-1, with TRBD2 matching over 8 bases. Germline V gene lookup returns CDR1 MDHEN and CDR2 SYDVKM. This CDR3 is 15 amino acids long. J gave up 9 bases and V 5 bases, and 12 bases lay outside the gene matches. The DNA for the CDR3 is TGTGCCAGCAGTCCACCGGGACTAGGGTCGGGTGAGCAGTTCTTC. Residues: CASSPPGLGSGEQFF. The whole variable domain, remainder taken from reference TRBV28 and TRBJ2-1, is DVKVTQSSRYLVKRTGEKVFLECVQDMDHENMFWYRQDPGLGLRLIYFSYDVKMKEKGDIPEGYSVSREKKERFSLILESASTNQTSMYLCASSPPGLGSGEQFFGPGTRLTVL.

This clonotype was detected ten times or more. The chain couples TRBV6-1 to TRBJ2-6; no definite D call. Germline V gene lookup returns CDR1 MNHNS and CDR2 SASEGT. V gave up 2 bases and J gave up 0 bases, with 8 bases separating them. The CDR3 runs 16 residues. The DNA of the CDR3 is TGTGCCAGCAGTGAATCACTCTACTCTGGGGCCAACGTCCTGACTTTC. It translates to CASSESLYSGANVLTF.

The chain has TRBV10-3 and TRBJ1-5; tentative D call: TRBD1 (6 bases). Trimming stripped 2 bases from V and 0 bases from J, with 14 bases between. CDR3 length equals 17 residues. CDR1 is ENHRY, CDR2 SYGVKD, per germline. The CDR3 protein is CAISEKSGGNSNQPQHF. The CDR3, as DNA: TGTGCCATCAGTGAGAAGTCGGGGGGCAATAGCAATCAGCCCCAGCATTTT.

This clonotype came up many times. The chain is built from TRBV12-3 or TRBV12-4 and TRBJ2-1, with 9 bases aligning to TRBD2. The CDR3 covers 16 residues. Germline trimming cut 1 base from V and 8 bases from J; bases unmatched to any gene: 9. CDR3 region: CASSLVNSGSGDEQFF. In DNA, the CDR3 is TGTGCCAGCAGTTTAGTTAATAGCGGGAGTGGGGATGAGCAGTTCTTC.

The V gene is TRBV7-2, the J gene TRBJ1-1; D not certain. This CDR3 contains 16 residues. The ends were cut back, 6 bases at V and 0 bases at J, with 17 bases in the middle. The V gene's germline CDR1 is SGHTA and CDR2 FQGNSA. CDR3 DNA sequence: TGTGCCAGCAGGTCGATCAGAGGGCCGCTGAACACTGAAGCTTTCTTT. This codes for CASRSIRGPLNTEAFF.

This rearrangement joins TRBV2 to TRBJ2-1; D is uncertain. This CDR3 has 13 residues. The germline V gene has CDR1 SNHLY and CDR2 FYNNEI. Trimming stripped 3 bases from V and 4 bases from J, with 7 bases between. The CDR3 DNA follows: TGTGCCAGCAGTGATTACCATTACAATGAGCAGTTCTTC. Its protein is CASSDYHYNEQFF.

There are many counts of this clonotype. The chain is built from TRBV11-2 and TRBJ2-1; the match to TRBD1 covers 8 bases. The CDR3 is made up of 19 amino acids. The V gene's germline CDR1 is SGHAT and CDR2 FQNNGV. The ends lost 4 bases at V and 0 bases at J; junction bases unmatched: 14. The CDR3 nucleotides read TGTGCCAGCAGCTCATGGGGCCCAGGGGGCAGGAGCTCCTACAATGAGCAGTTCTTC. The encoded protein is CASSSWGPGGRSSYNEQFF.

This clonotype was detected many times. The chain uses TRBV6-1 and TRBJ1-6, with 8 bases matching TRBD1. V was pared by 6 bases and J by 8 bases, with 6 bases of the junction left unmatched. Per germline, CDR1 MNHNS and CDR2 SASEGT. The length of the CDR3 is 14 residues. The CDR3 DNA is TGTGCCAGCAGGGACAGGGACTGGTATTCACCCCTCCACTTT. Translating it yields CASRDRDWYSPLHF.

This clonotype was counted a few times. The V gene is TRBV3-1, the J gene TRBJ2-5, with 12 nucleotides matching TRBD2. V was clipped by 2 bases and J by 7 bases; unmatched bases: 14. The length of the CDR3 is 18 residues. Germline V lookup: CDR1 LGHDT, CDR2 YNNKEL (reference sequence). The DNA of the CDR3 is TGTGCCAGCAGCCAACCCCAACTAGCGGGAGGCTTTGTAAGGACCCAGTACTTC. This gives the protein CASSQPQLAGGFVRTQYF.

This clonotype has ten or more counts. The chain joins TRBV7-9 to TRBJ2-1; 8 bases line up with TRBD2. The CDR3 is 16 residues long. The germline gives CDR1 SEHNR, CDR2 FQNEAQ (reference sequence). V dropped 3 bases and J dropped 5; count of bases not matched to a gene: 9. The CDR3: CASSFSRQRGHNEQFF. The CDR3 DNA follows: TGTGCCAGCAGCTTTAGCCGCCAGCGGGGGCACAATGAGCAGTTCTTC.

This clonotype came up many times. The chain is built from TRBV5-1 and TRBJ2-2, with D perhaps TRBD1 (6 bases). CDR3 size: 15 residues. V lost 0 bases and J lost 2, with 8 bases in between. Germline loops: CDR1 SGHRS, CDR2 YFSETQ. Here the CDR3 reads CASSLVQGNTGELFF. DNA for the CDR3: TGCGCCAGCAGCTTGGTACAGGGAAACACCGGGGAGCTGTTTTTT. Complete variable domain (other parts from reference TRBV5-1 and TRBJ2-2): KAGVTQTPRYLIKTRGQQVTLSCSPISGHRSVSWYQQTPGQGLQFLFEYFSETQRNKGNFPGRFSGRQFSNSRSEMNVSTLELGDSALYLCASSLVQGNTGELFFGEGSRLTVL.

This clonotype has a count of ten or more. The V gene is TRBV7-3, the J gene TRBJ2-3, with 12 bases lining up with TRBD2. CDR3 size: 17 residues. The germline V gene has CDR1 SGHTA and CDR2 FQGTGA. V shed 3 bases, J shed 6 bases, and the junction held 10 bases outside the gene matches. DNA for the CDR3: TGTGCCAGCAGCTTTACGGGACTAGCGGGTGGCCGCGATACGCAGTATTTT. It yields the protein CASSFTGLAGGRDTQYF.

This clonotype was recorded many times. The chain links TRBV28 to TRBJ2-6; D not resolved. V shed 4 bases and J shed 1 base, with 17 bases lying between them. CDR1 is MDHEN and CDR2 is SYDVKM in the germline V gene. The CDR3 is 18 residues long. The DNA of the CDR3 is TGTGCCAGCAGTTCCCCACGGCCTGCTAAATCTGGGGCCAACGTCCTGACTTTC. Translating it yields CASSSPRPAKSGANVLTF.

This clonotype was seen ten or more times. The CDR3 protein is CSASGAMGSYNEQFF. The CDR3 DNA reads as TGCAGTGCTAGCGGAGCGATGGGCTCCTACAATGAGCAGTTCTTC. The J gene is TRBJ2-1, the V gene TRBV20-1; D gene uncertain. V dropped 3 bases and J dropped 0 bases, with 12 bases sitting between them. This CDR3 has 15 residues. CDR1 and CDR2 (germline): DFQATT, SNEGSKA (reference sequence).

The rearrangement links TRBV28 to TRBJ1-6, with D maybe TRBD1 (5 bases). Looked up from germline, CDR1 is MDHEN and CDR2 is SYDVKM. The CDR3 is made up of 15 amino acids. Trimming shortened V by 6 bases and J by 9 bases, and 18 bases separated the two germline ends. The CDR3: CASRTPGRGGSPLHF. The CDR3, as DNA: TGTGCCAGCAGAACCCCGGGACGGGGTGGTTCACCCCTCCACTTT.

Concerning this clonotype: This may be a read error: a much more frequent sequence differs by one nucleotide. The chain is built from TRBV5-1 and TRBJ2-3; 9 bases agree with TRBD2. The CDR3 loop spans 16 amino acids. CDR1 and CDR2 from the germline V gene are SGHRS and YFSETQ. The CDR3: CASSLGTSSSTDAQYF. CDR3 DNA sequence: TGCGCCAGCAGCCTCGGGACTAGCTCAAGCACAGATGCGCAGTATTTT.

The chain recombines TRBV28 with TRBJ1-1, with unresolved D. Germline-derived CDR1 and CDR2 are MDHEN and SYDVKM. CDR3 length: 13 residues. The V end was cut by 7 bases, the J end by 1 base, with 10 bases between. The CDR3 nucleotides read TGTGCCAGCACCCAAGTTCCGAACACTGAAGCTTTCTTT. It yields the protein CASTQVPNTEAFF.

This clonotype has a count of ten or more. V and J are TRBV2 and TRBJ1-5; 8 nucleotides line up with TRBD1. Losses at the gene ends were 3 bases for V and 7 bases for J; bases not matched to a gene: 5. CDR1 and CDR2 (germline): SNHLY, FYNNEI. The CDR3 extends over 14 amino acids. The CDR3 nucleotides read TGTGCCAGCAGTGACAGGGGGCGAGGACAGCCCCAGCATTTT. It yields the protein CASSDRGRGQPQHF. Full variable domain (remainder filled in from reference TRBV2 and TRBJ1-5): EPEVTQTPSHQVTQMGQEVILRCVPISNHLYFYWYRQILGQKVEFLVSFYNNEISEKSEIFDDQFSVERPDGSNFTLKIRSTKLEDSAMYFCASSDRGRGQPQHFGDGTRLSIL.

This clonotype was recorded at least ten times. This rearrangement joins TRBV3-1 to TRBJ1-2; D gene unclear. CDR3 length: 14 amino acids. Germline lookup yields CDR1 LGHDT and CDR2 YNNKEL (reference sequence). The V end was cut by 1 base, the J end by 5 bases, with 11 bases between. The CDR3 reads CASSQGPSPYGYTF. In DNA form, the CDR3 reads TGTGCCAGCAGCCAAGGGCCGTCCCCGTATGGCTACACCTTC.

The rearrangement joins TRBV25-1 to TRBJ1-3; 9 positions match TRBD1. V gave up 4 bases and J gave up 2 bases; unmatched junction bases: 0. This CDR3 is built from 14 residues. The germline V gene encodes CDR1 MGHDK and CDR2 SYGVNS. CDR3 nucleotides: TGTGCCAGCAGTGGGGACAGGGCTGGAAACACCATATATTTT. Protein sequence: CASSGDRAGNTIYF.